The source of this T cell receptor (beta chain) is a study of OX40 agonist ivuxolimab in advanced cancers. Study information: Three patients, one with hepatocellular carcinoma and two with cutaneous melanoma, responded partially. Whole-study findings and limits: People who partly responded at 0.1-3.0 mg/kg had some of the least clonal expansion seen.

Sequenced by immunoSEQ multiplex PCR; TCRdb stores in-frame clones only, minus some. The data contain approximately 15,000 clones, around 86% of them singletons. The CDR3 has 13 residues. The V end lost 2 bases, the J end lost 5 bases, and 10 bases lay between the germline ends. Germline V gene sequence: CDR1 SGHTA, CDR2 FQGTGA. About this clone: The antigen is undetermined.

Blood was sampled at baseline, cycle 4 day 1, and cycle 7 day 1. The J gene is TRBJ2-7, the V gene TRBV7-3; D unclear. The sequencing used CD4+ or CD8+ T cells sorted from blood, collected in a trial of the OX40 agonist ivuxolimab. The TCR comes from an adult with an advanced solid tumor such as melanoma, head and neck, liver or kidney cancer. In DNA, the CDR3 is TGTGCCAGCAGCTTAGGGGATGGGGACGAGCAGTACTTC. Translation gives CASSLGDGDEQYF.